The 32 T cell receptor beta chains listed next were all sequenced from one sample in a study of T cell repertoires in urothelial bladder cancer. Clones were sequenced by immunoSEQ multiplex PCR, and TCRdb holds only the in-frame ones, with some missing. The table has fewer than 15,000 clones, less than 75% seen once. The sequenced sample consisted of tumor-infiltrating cells from bladder cancer. The receptor source for this set is a human donor with urothelial carcinoma.

This clone was seen a handful of times. This chain joins TRBV5-4 and TRBJ2-5; the D gene is possibly TRBD2 (6 bases). The CDR3 has 15 residues. CDR1 and CDR2 from the germline V gene are SGHNT and YYREEE (reference sequence). The V end was cut by 1 base, the J end by 5 bases, with 15 bases between. The CDR3: CASSLFSPSAETQYF. The CDR3, as DNA: TGTGCCAGCAGCTTGTTTTCTCCTAGCGCGGAGACCCAGTACTTC.

The table lists this clone with a count of one. The J gene is TRBJ2-7, the V gene TRBV7-2; 10 nucleotides align to TRBD2. Germline loops: CDR1 SGHTA, CDR2 FQGNSA. The CDR3 runs 14 residues. V gave up 3 bases and J gave up 8 bases; unmatched junction bases: 7. CDR3 nucleotides: TGTGCCAGCAGCTTTATGACTAGCGGGTTCAAGCAGTACTTC. Residues: CASSFMTSGFKQYF.

The gene calls are TRBV7-2 and TRBJ2-7; 8 bases are shared with TRBD1. J was trimmed by 3 bases and V by 5 bases; bases with no gene match: 9. The length of the CDR3 is 15 residues. The germline CDR1 and CDR2 sequences are SGHTA and FQGNSA. CDR3 protein: CASSPRQGAGYEQYV. The DNA of the CDR3 is TGTGCCAGCAGCCCCCGTCAGGGGGCGGGCTACGAGCAGTACGTC.

The chain has TRBV5-4 and TRBJ1-2; 8 bases are a match to TRBD1. The CDR3 is made up of 16 amino acids. Losses at the gene ends were 4 bases for V and 4 bases for J; bases not matched to a gene: 12. CDR1 SGHNT and CDR2 YYREEE come from the germline V gene (reference sequence). The CDR3 DNA is TGTGCCAGCAGCCCGCCGAACAGGGGGATGACCTATGGCTACACCTTC. Its protein product is CASSPPNRGMTYGYTF.

This clone was picked up a small number of times. V is TRBV15 and J is TRBJ2-2, with D maybe TRBD2 (7 bases). Germline assignment: CDR1 LNHNV and CDR2 YYDKDF (reference sequence). Deletions cut 6 bases from V and 4 bases from J, with 18 bases between. This CDR3 region has 16 residues. CDR3 sequence (DNA): TGTGCCACCAGTCCCGGGGGCGGGGGTCTCACCGGGGAGCTGTTTTTT. Translation: CATSPGGGGLTGELFF.

This clone was seen a single time. This chain connects TRBV9 to TRBJ2-2; no clear D gene. Trimming took 4 bases from V and 6 from J, leaving 10 bases between them. The CDR3 covers 13 residues. CDR1 is SGDLS, CDR2 YYNGEE, per germline. The CDR3 DNA follows: TGTGCCAGCAGCCGGAATGTGGCCGGGGAGCTGTTTTTT. Its translation: CASSRNVAGELFF.

V usage is TRBV6-5 and J usage is TRBJ1-2; D is unresolved. Germline lookup yields CDR1 MNHEY and CDR2 SVGAGI. CDR3 length: 14 residues. The V end lost 5 bases, the J end lost 1 base, and 11 bases lay between the germline ends. CDR3 DNA: TGTGCCAGCAGTCGGGGAAGGAATAACTATGGCTACACCTTC. This encodes CASSRGRNNYGYTF.

The gene calls are TRBV2 and TRBJ2-2; either TRBD1 or TRBD2 may supply D (5 bases each). Germline loops: CDR1 SNHLY, CDR2 FYNNEI. There are 13 residues in the CDR3. V was cut by 3 bases and J by 5 bases, with 7 bases left in between. In nucleotides, the CDR3 is TGTGCCAGCAGTGATTGGGGGACCGGGGAGCTGTTTTTT. Protein sequence: CASSDWGTGELFF.

This chain joins TRBV6-1 and TRBJ2-3, with 7 bases lining up with TRBD2. J gave up 8 bases and V 7 bases, and 12 bases lay outside the gene matches. The CDR3 covers 14 residues. CDR1 MNHNS and CDR2 SASEGT come from the germline V gene. The CDR3 loop is CASKRDPTGGTQYF. CDR3 coding DNA: TGTGCCAGCAAACGAGACCCGACGGGGGGTACGCAGTATTTT.

This clone has only a few counts. V and J are TRBV7-2 and TRBJ1-1; maybe TRBD1 (6 bases). CDR1 SGHTA and CDR2 FQGNSA come from the germline V gene. Trimming removed 3 bases at V and 4 bases at J, with 15 bases between. The CDR3 runs to 15 residues. In DNA form, the CDR3 reads TGTGCCAGCAGCTTGAACGGGGGCGCGGTCACTGAAGCTTTCTTT. Translated: CASSLNGGAVTEAFF.

This clone was picked up one time. The J gene is TRBJ2-5, the V gene TRBV2; TRBD1 might be the D (5 bases). CDR3 length equals 14 residues. The V and J ends lost 0 bases and 6 bases respectively, with 11 bases between them. Per germline, CDR1 SNHLY and CDR2 FYNNEI. The CDR3 DNA reads as TGTGCCAGCAGTGAAGCGGGGCAGGGAAAGACCCAGTACTTC. Translation gives CASSEAGQGKTQYF. Combining the CDR3 with reference TRBV2 and TRBJ2-5 gives the whole variable domain EPEVTQTPSHQVTQMGQEVILRCVPISNHLYFYWYRQILGQKVEFLVSFYNNEISEKSEIFDDQFSVERPDGSNFTLKIRSTKLEDSAMYFCASSEAGQGKTQYFGPGTRLLVL.

This chain joins TRBV15 and TRBJ2-7; 9 bases agree with TRBD1. Germline V CDR1 and CDR2: LNHNV, YYDKDF (reference sequence). The length of the CDR3 is 15 residues. V gave up 3 bases and J gave up 6 bases; unmatched junction bases: 9. This CDR3 is CATSRAGTGISEQYF. The CDR3 DNA follows: TGTGCCACCAGCAGGGCCGGGACAGGGATTAGCGAGCAGTACTTC. The full variable domain, its missing parts supplied by reference TRBV15 and TRBJ2-7, is DAMVIQNPRYQVTQFGKPVTLSCSQTLNHNVMYWYQQKSSQAPKLLFHYYDKDFNNEADTPDNFQSRRPNTSFCFLDIRSPGLGDTAMYLCATSRAGTGISEQYFGPGTRLTVT.

The count of this clone is one. CDR3 DNA: TGTGCCAGCAGTGGAGGACTAGGACTTACCTCACAAGAGACCCAGTACTTC. This sequence encodes CASSGGLGLTSQETQYF. The rearrangement joins TRBV2 to TRBJ2-5; 7 bases are shared with TRBD2. This CDR3 comprises 17 residues. Germline assignment: CDR1 SNHLY and CDR2 FYNNEI. With V trimmed by 4 bases and J by 2 bases, 13 bases remained unmatched.

The chain recombines TRBV6-5 with TRBJ2-7, with TRBD2 identical over 10 bases. This CDR3 region has 14 residues. J gave up 7 bases and V 8 bases, and 11 bases lay outside the gene matches. Germline assignment: CDR1 MNHEY and CDR2 SVGAGI. The CDR3 loop is CASLGLAGVGEQYF. In DNA form, the CDR3 reads TGTGCCAGCCTCGGGCTAGCGGGGGTGGGGGAGCAGTACTTC.

V is TRBV7-6 and J is TRBJ2-4; 10 nucleotides agree with TRBD1. The CDR3 contains 17 residues. J was trimmed by 1 base and V by 5 bases; bases with no gene match: 8. Germline-derived CDR1 and CDR2 are SGHVS and FNYEAQ. The DNA of the CDR3 is TGTGCCAGCAGCCCCAACGTGGGACAGGGGGCCAAAAACATTCAGTACTTC. Its protein product is CASSPNVGQGAKNIQYF.

A few counts support this clone. The J gene is TRBJ1-2, the V gene TRBV2; D remains ambiguous. Germline CDR1 SNHLY, CDR2 FYNNEI. V lost 6 bases and J lost 2, with 10 bases in between. The CDR3 extends over 13 amino acids. The CDR3 is CASSATENYGYTF. CDR3 in DNA: TGTGCCAGCAGCGCAACTGAGAACTATGGCTACACCTTC.

The gene calls are TRBV21-1 and TRBJ2-5; the tabulated D call, TRBD2, remains unverified against the DNA. TRBV21-1 is marked as a pseudogene. This CDR3 is built from 14 residues. Here the CDR3 reads CASSLSRGQETQYF. For the CDR3, the DNA is TGTGCCAGCAGCCTCTCCCGGGGGCAAGAGACCCAGTACTTC.

This clone was seen a few times. The chain recombines TRBV5-4 with TRBJ1-4; D is perhaps TRBD1 (6 bases). Germline V CDR1 and CDR2: SGHNT, YYREEE (reference sequence). The CDR3 runs to 12 residues. V lost 8 bases and J lost 6, with 11 bases in between. In DNA, the CDR3 is TGTGCCAGAGGGGGGGAGGATGAAAAACTGTTTTTT. This gives the protein CARGGEDEKLFF. Full variable domain (remainder filled in from reference TRBV5-4 and TRBJ1-4): ETGVTQSPTHLIKTRGQQVTLRCSSQSGHNTVSWYQQALGQGPQFIFQYYREEENGRGNFPPRFSGLQFPNYSSELNVNALELDDSALYLCARGGEDEKLFFGSGTQLSVL.

The rearrangement joins TRBV2 to TRBJ1-5; D is undetermined. Germline V CDR1 and CDR2: SNHLY, FYNNEI. The CDR3 contains 14 residues. Deletions cut 3 bases from V and 3 bases from J, with 9 bases between. The CDR3 nucleotides are TGTGCCAGCAGTGATGGTCAGGTCAATCAGCCCCAGCATTTT. Translated: CASSDGQVNQPQHF.

This clone was counted a single time. The rearrangement joins TRBV19 to TRBJ2-3; no firm D call. Germline CDR1 is LNHDA and CDR2 is SQIVND (reference sequence). V was cut by 2 bases and J by 4 bases, with 4 bases left in between. The length of the CDR3 is 12 residues. The CDR3 reads CASSIRADTQYF. CDR3 DNA: TGTGCCAGTAGTATACGGGCAGATACGCAGTATTTT.

This clone was seen once. The chain joins TRBV29-1 to TRBJ2-3, with TRBD1 matching over 10 bases. CDR1 is SQVTM and CDR2 is ANQGSEA in the germline V gene. The CDR3 has 16 amino acids. J lost 1 base, V lost 4 bases, and 8 bases had no gene match. The CDR3 coding sequence is TGCAGCGTTGGCTTGGGACAGGGGCGAGGCACAGATACGCAGTATTTT. Translation gives CSVGLGQGRGTDTQYF.

This sequence joins TRBV19 and TRBJ2-2; 7 bases are shared with TRBD1. The CDR3 length is 15 residues. The germline V gene encodes CDR1 LNHDA and CDR2 SQIVND (reference sequence). The J segment lost 3 bases and the V segment lost 6 bases, leaving 7 bases of the junction unmatched. CDR3 residues: CASRRQGGDTGELFF. The DNA of the CDR3 is TGTGCCAGTAGGCGACAGGGTGGGGACACCGGGGAGCTGTTTTTT.

This clone came up once. CDR3 residues: CASSALAVNNEQFF. The DNA of the CDR3 is TGTGCCAGCAGCGCCCTAGCGGTTAACAATGAGCAGTTCTTC. This chain joins TRBV7-9 and TRBJ2-1; TRBD2 matches 7 bases. This CDR3 is 14 amino acids long. CDR1 and CDR2 from the germline V gene are SEHNR and FQNEAQ (reference sequence). J lost 5 bases, V lost 5 bases, and 6 bases had no gene match. Using reference TRBV7-9 and TRBJ2-1 for the parts outside the CDR3, the full variable domain is DTGVSQNPRHKITKRGQNVTFRCDPISEHNRLYWYRQTLGQGPEFLTYFQNEAQLEKSRLLSDRFSAERPKGSFSTLEIQRTEQGDSAMYLCASSALAVNNEQFFGPGTRLTVL.

This clone was detected only a few times. The chain links TRBV9 to TRBJ2-3; D gene unclear. Germline V CDR1 and CDR2: SGDLS, YYNGEE. CDR3 length: 13 amino acids. Trimming stripped 7 bases from V and 2 bases from J, with 11 bases between. The CDR3 nucleotides read TGTGCCAGCCGCGCAAGGGACACAGATACGCAGTATTTT. Its protein is CASRARDTDTQYF.

This clone was observed a handful of times. The rearrangement uses TRBV5-4 and TRBJ1-6; D remains ambiguous. V shed 3 bases and J shed 7 bases, with 11 bases lying between them. Germline CDR1 is SGHNT and CDR2 is YYREEE (reference sequence). The CDR3 sequence is 14 residues long. The DNA for the CDR3 is TGTGCCAGCAGCTGGGAGGTTAGGAATTCACCCCTCCACTTT. It translates to CASSWEVRNSPLHF.

The rearrangement joins TRBV5-4 to TRBJ2-5; 8 bases map to TRBD1. The CDR3 consists of 15 residues. V trimming: 3 bases; J trimming: 5 bases; junction bases outside the gene matches: 9. The germline V gene has CDR1 SGHNT and CDR2 YYREEE (reference sequence). CDR3 nucleotide sequence: TGTGCCAGCAGCTGGCAGGGGGCCCTAGGGGAGACCCAGTACTTC. Its translation: CASSWQGALGETQYF.

This clone was observed a handful of times. Mismatch with germline at one junction end may stem from a read error. The J gene is TRBJ1-1, the V gene TRBV7-6; D not certain. This CDR3 has 14 residues. Germline CDR1 and CDR2: SGHVS and FNYEAQ. The CDR3 coding sequence is TGTGCCAGCACCTTAAGGGCAGCAAACACTGAAGCTTTCTTT. Translating it yields CASTLRAANTEAFF. Full variable domain (outside the CDR3, taken from reference TRBV7-6 and TRBJ1-1): GAGVSQSPRYKVTKRGQDVALRCDPISGHVSLYWYRQALGQGPEFLTYFNYEAQQDKSGLPNDRFSAERPEGSISTLTIQRTEQRDSAMYRCASTLRAANTEAFFGQGTRLTVV.

The rearrangement joins TRBV27 to TRBJ1-4; the match to TRBD1 covers 9 bases. V gave up 6 bases and J gave up 8 bases; unmatched junction bases: 13. This CDR3 is 16 amino acids long. The germline V gene has CDR1 MNHEY and CDR2 SMNVEV (reference sequence). CDR3 in amino acids: CASSRSRQGVKEKLFF. The DNA of the CDR3 is TGTGCCAGCAGCCGTTCCAGACAGGGGGTAAAGGAAAAACTGTTTTTT.

V is TRBV30 and J is TRBJ2-2; 10 bases are a match to TRBD1. This CDR3 has 13 residues. Germline CDR1 is GTSNPN and CDR2 is SVGIG (reference sequence). V shed 8 bases, J shed 6 bases, and the junction held 6 bases outside the gene matches. The CDR3 coding sequence is TGTGCCAGGGACAGGGGTGGATCCGGGGAGCTGTTTTTT. Translation gives CARDRGGSGELFF.

The chain joins TRBV18 to TRBJ1-5, with D uncertain. V lost 5 bases and J lost 3, with 11 bases in between. This CDR3 region has 14 residues. The V gene's germline CDR1 is KGHSH and CDR2 LQKENI. The CDR3 region has the DNA TGTGCCAGCTCAACCCAAGGGTCCAATCAGCCCCAGCATTTT. Translated, it gives CASSTQGSNQPQHF.

V is TRBV11-1 and J is TRBJ2-5; 11 positions agree with TRBD1. This CDR3 contains 17 residues. The germline V gene encodes CDR1 SGHAT and CDR2 FQDESV (reference sequence). V lost 3 bases to trimming and J lost 3 bases; unmatched junction nucleotides: 9. In nucleotides, the CDR3 is TGTGCCAGCAGCTTTCGAGGACAGGGGGCAATGAAAGAGACCCAGTACTTC. Translating gives CASSFRGQGAMKETQYF.

The chain combines TRBV18 with TRBJ1-1; 8 nucleotides align to TRBD1. V trimming: 3 bases; J trimming: 2 bases; junction bases outside the gene matches: 5. This CDR3 is built from 15 residues. Germline CDR1 is KGHSH and CDR2 is LQKENI. CDR3 nucleotides: TGTGCCAGCTCACCTCTCACAGGGGGTAACACTGAAGCTTTCTTT. Protein: CASSPLTGGNTEAFF. Full variable domain (missing parts from reference TRBV18 and TRBJ1-1): NAGVMQNPRHLVRRRGQEARLRCSPMKGHSHVYWYRQLPEEGLKFMVYLQKENIIDESGMPKERFSAEFPKEGPSILRIQQVVRGDSAAYFCASSPLTGGNTEAFFGQGTRLTVV.